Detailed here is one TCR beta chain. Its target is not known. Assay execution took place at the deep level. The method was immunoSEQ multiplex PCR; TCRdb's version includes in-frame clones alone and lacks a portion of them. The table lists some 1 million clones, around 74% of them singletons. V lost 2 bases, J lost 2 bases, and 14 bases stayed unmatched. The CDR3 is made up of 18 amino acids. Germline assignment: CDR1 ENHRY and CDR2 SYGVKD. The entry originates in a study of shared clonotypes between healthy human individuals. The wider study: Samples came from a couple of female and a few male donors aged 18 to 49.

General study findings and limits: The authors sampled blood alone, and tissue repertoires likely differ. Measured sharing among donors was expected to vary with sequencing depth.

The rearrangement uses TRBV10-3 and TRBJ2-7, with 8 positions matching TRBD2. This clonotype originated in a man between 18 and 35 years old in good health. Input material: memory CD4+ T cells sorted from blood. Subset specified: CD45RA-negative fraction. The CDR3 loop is CAISEGHGRASGPYEQYF. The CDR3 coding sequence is TGTGCCATCAGTGAGGGGCACGGGAGGGCCTCTGGGCCCTACGAGCAGTACTTC.